This T cell receptor (beta chain) stems from a study of T cells in Graves' hyperthyroidism and ophthalmopathy. RNA transcripts provided the source from which TCR beta CDR3 regions were amplified. When the TCR CDR3 underwent first-round RT-PCR, the HTBI primer set was used. TCRdb re-derived calls from the multiplex PCR reads in MiXCR, one entry per CDR3 protein. The sample records around 400,000 distinct CDR3 sequences, over 10% being singletons. This clonotype appeared a few times. Isolation of PBMCs was performed on 10 ml fresh peripheral blood. V lost 2 bases, J lost 2 bases, and 17 bases lay in between. The CDR3 covers 17 residues. Germline V gives CDR1 SGHRS, CDR2 YFSETQ.

The chain couples TRBV5-1 to TRBJ1-3; the D gene is possibly TRBD1 (6 bases). The sample comprised blood. The receptor comes from a woman between 18 and 29 years old with Graves' hyperthyroidism. CDR3 sequence: CASSFGHNRDTGNTIYF. CDR3 coding DNA: TGCGCCAGCAGCTTTGGCCACAACAGGGACACTGGAAACACCATATATTTT. The full variable domain, with the rest looked up from reference TRBV5-1 and TRBJ1-3, is KAGVTQTPRYLIKTRGQQVTLSCSPISGHRSVSWYQQTPGQGLQFLFEYFSETQRNKGNFPGRFSGRQFSNSRSEMNVSTLELGDSALYLCASSFGHNRDTGNTIYFGEGSWLTVV.